One and the same sample provided the 2 T cell receptor beta chains below, sequenced in a study of regulatory T cells in long-lasting Graves disease. Time point defined: newly diagnosed GD, antithyroid drugs for less than 3 months. TCR sequences were obtained from RNA taken from PBMCs. In building TCR beta libraries, iRepertoire HTBI primers were used together with Arm-PCR of CDR3 regions. TCRdb fed the multiplex PCR reads into MiXCR, producing one record per CDR3 protein. The table has some 490,000 distinct CDR3 sequences, about 12% seen once; the top ten hold 8% to 10%. Another study also made use of these data, one on T cells in Graves' hyperthyroidism and ophthalmopathy.

This specimen consisted of peripheral blood mononuclear cells (PBMCs), obtained at new diagnosis, from a patient treated with antithyroid drugs. The receptors derive from a woman aged 25 to 39 with Graves disease.

In this sample, this clonotype turned up many times. The V and J genes are TRBV20-1 and TRBJ1-5, with a tentative D call TRBD1 (6 bases). The germline gives CDR1 DFQATT, CDR2 SNEGSKA (reference sequence). The V and J ends lost 5 bases and 6 bases respectively, with 17 bases between them. The CDR3 contains 14 residues. The CDR3 region has the DNA TGCAGTGCTGGCACAGGGTTCAAGAGTCAGCCCCAGCATTTT. Residues: CSAGTGFKSQPQHF.

In this sample, this clonotype turned up many times. The rearrangement joins TRBV12-3 or TRBV12-4 to TRBJ2-3; TRBD2 matches 7 bases. The CDR3 has 14 residues. V lost 7 bases, J lost 6 bases, and 10 bases stayed unmatched. The CDR3 sequence: CASTPSGVVDTQYF. DNA of the CDR3: TGTGCCAGCACCCCCAGCGGGGTCGTTGATACGCAGTATTTT.